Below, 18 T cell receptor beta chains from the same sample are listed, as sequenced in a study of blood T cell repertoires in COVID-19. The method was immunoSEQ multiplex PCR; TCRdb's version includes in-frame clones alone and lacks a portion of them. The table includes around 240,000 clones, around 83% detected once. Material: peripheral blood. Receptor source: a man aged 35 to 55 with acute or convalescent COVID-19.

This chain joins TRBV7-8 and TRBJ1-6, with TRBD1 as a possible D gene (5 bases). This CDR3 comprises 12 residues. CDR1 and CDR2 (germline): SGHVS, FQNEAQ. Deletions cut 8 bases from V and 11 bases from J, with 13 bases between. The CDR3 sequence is CASGPRGPPLHF. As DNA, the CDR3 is TGTGCCAGCGGCCCAAGGGGCCCACCCCTCCACTTT.

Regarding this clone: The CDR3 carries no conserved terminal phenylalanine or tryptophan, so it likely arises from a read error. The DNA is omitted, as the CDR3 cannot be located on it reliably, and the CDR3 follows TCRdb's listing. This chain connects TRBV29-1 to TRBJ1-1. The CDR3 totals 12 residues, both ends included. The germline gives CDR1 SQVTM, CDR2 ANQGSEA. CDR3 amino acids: CSVDISRRTPLL.

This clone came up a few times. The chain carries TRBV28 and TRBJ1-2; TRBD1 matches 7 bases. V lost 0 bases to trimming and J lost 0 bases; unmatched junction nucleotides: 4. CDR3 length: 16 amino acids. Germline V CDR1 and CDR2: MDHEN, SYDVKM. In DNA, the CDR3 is TGTGCCAGCAGTTTATGGCAGGGGGACTCTAACTATGGCTACACCTTC. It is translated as CASSLWQGDSNYGYTF.

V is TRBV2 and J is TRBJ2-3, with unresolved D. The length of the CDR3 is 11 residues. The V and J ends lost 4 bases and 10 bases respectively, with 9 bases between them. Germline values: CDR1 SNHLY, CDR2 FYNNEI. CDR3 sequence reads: CASSVLGPQYF. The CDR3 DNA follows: TGTGCCAGCAGTGTCCTAGGCCCGCAGTATTTT.

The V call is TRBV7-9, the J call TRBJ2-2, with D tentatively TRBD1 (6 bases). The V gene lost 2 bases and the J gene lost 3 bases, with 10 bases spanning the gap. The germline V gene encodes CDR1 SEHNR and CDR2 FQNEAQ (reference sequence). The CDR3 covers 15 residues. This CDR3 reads CASSLPGVYTGELFF. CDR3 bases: TGTGCCAGCAGCTTACCAGGGGTCTACACCGGGGAGCTGTTTTTT.

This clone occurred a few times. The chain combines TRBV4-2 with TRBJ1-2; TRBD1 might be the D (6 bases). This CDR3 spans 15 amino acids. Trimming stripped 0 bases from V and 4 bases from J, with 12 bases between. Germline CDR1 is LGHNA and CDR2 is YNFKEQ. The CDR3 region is CASSQELDSLYGYTF. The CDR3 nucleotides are TGTGCCAGCAGCCAAGAGTTGGACAGTCTCTATGGCTACACCTTC.

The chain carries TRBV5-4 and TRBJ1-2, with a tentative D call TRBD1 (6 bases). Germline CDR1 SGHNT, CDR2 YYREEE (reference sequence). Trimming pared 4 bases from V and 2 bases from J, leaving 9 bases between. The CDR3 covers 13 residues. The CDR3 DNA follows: TGTGCCAGCAGCCAGAGGGGGAACTATGGCTACACCTTC. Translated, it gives CASSQRGNYGYTF. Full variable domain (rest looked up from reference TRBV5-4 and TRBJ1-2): ETGVTQSPTHLIKTRGQQVTLRCSSQSGHNTVSWYQQALGQGPQFIFQYYREEENGRGNFPPRFSGLQFPNYSSELNVNALELDDSALYLCASSQRGNYGYTFGSGTRLTVV.

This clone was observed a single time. The CDR3 coding sequence is TGCGCCAGCAGCCCCGGACTAGACGGTGGGGAGCTGTTTTTT. Translated: CASSPGLDGGELFF. This sequence joins TRBV5-1 and TRBJ2-2; 7 nucleotides agree with TRBD2. CDR1 and CDR2 (germline): SGHRS, YFSETQ. The CDR3 contains 14 residues. The ends lost 4 bases at V and 8 bases at J; junction bases unmatched: 8.

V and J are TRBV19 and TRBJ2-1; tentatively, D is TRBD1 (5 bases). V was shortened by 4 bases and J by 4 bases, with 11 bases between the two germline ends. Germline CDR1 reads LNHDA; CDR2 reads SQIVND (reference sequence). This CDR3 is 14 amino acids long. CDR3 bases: TGTGCCAGTAGTACAGCAGGGCTGTACAATGAGCAGTTCTTC. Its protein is CASSTAGLYNEQFF.

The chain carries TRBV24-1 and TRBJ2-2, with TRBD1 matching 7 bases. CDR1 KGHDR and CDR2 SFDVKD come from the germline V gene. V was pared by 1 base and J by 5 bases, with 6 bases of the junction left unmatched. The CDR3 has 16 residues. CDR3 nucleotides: TGTGCCACCAGTGATTTAGAGGGGGCCCGAACCGGGGAGCTGTTTTTT. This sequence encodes CATSDLEGARTGELFF.

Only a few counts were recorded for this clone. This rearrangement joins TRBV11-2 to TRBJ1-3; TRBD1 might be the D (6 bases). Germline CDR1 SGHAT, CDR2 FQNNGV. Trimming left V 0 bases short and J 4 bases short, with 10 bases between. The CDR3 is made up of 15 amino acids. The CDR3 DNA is TGTGCCAGCAGCTTAGAGGGGGCCCCGGGAAACACCATATATTTT. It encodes CASSLEGAPGNTIYF. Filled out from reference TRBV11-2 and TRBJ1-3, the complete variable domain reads EAGVAQSPRYKIIEKRQSVAFWCNPISGHATLYWYQQILGQGPKLLIQFQNNGVVDDSQLPKDRFSAERLKGVDSTLKIQPAKLEDSAVYLCASSLEGAPGNTIYFGEGSWLTVV.

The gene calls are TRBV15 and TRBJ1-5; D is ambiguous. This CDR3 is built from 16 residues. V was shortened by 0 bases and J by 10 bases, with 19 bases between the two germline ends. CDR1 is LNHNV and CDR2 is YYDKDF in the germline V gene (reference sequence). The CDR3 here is CATSRDLRNPSSPQHF. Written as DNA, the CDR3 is TGTGCCACCAGCAGAGATCTGCGGAACCCCTCTTCTCCCCAGCATTTT.

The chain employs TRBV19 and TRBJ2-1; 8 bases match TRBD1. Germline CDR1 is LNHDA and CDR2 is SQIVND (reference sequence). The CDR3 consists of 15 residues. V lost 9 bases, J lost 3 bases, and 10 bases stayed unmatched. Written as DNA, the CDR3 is TGTGCCAGCACCCAGACCGGGACAGGCTACAATGAGCAGTTCTTC. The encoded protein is CASTQTGTGYNEQFF.

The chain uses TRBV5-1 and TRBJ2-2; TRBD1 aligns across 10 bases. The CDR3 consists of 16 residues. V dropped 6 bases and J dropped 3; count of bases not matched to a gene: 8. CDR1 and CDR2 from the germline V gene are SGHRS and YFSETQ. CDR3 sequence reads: CASTRGQGKYTGELFF. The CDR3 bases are TGCGCCAGCACCCGGGGACAGGGGAAATACACCGGGGAGCTGTTTTTT.

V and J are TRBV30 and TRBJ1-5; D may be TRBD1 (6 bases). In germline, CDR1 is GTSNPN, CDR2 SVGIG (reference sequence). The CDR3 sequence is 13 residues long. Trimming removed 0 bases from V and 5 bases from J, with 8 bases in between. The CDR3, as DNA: TGTGCCTGGAGTGTACAGGGATATCAGCCCCAGCATTTT. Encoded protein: CAWSVQGYQPQHF.

The CDR3 reads CAWGRVEHTEAFF. CDR3 DNA sequence: TGTGCCTGGGGGAGGGTAGAGCACACTGAAGCTTTCTTT. This sequence joins TRBV30 and TRBJ1-1, with D unresolved. Germline lookup yields CDR1 GTSNPN and CDR2 SVGIG (reference sequence). Trimming removed 5 bases at V and 3 bases at J, with 13 bases between. This CDR3 has 13 amino acids. Looking up the rest from reference TRBV30 and TRBJ1-1 gives the full variable domain: SQTIHQWPATLVQPVGSPLSLECTVEGTSNPNLYWYRQAAGRGLQLLFYSVGIGQISSEVPQNLSASRPQDRQFILSSKKLLLSDSGFYLCAWGRVEHTEAFFGQGTRLTVV.

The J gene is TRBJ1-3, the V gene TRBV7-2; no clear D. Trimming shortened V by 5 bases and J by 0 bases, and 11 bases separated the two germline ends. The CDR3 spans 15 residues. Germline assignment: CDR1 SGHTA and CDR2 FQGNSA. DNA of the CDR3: TGTGCCAGCAGCGCGGCCGGGAGCTCTGGAAACACCATATATTTT. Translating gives CASSAAGSSGNTIYF.

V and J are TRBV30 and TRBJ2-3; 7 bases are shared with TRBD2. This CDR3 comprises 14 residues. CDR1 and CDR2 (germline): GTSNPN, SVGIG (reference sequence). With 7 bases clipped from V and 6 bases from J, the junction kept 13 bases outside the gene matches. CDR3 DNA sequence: TGTGCCTCGTTATCCCCGGGGGGTACCGATACGCAGTATTTT. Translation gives CASLSPGGTDTQYF.